These 5 T cell receptor beta chains came from one sample sequenced in a study of T-cell memory formation after mild COVID-19. MiXCR, applied by TCRdb to the 5' RACE reads, yields one record per CDR3 protein. The sample holds approximately 390,000 distinct CDR3 sequences, roughly 15% seen once. The sequencing input was PBMCs or a T cell subset sorted from them (not recorded which). These receptors were collected from a man between 18 and 35 years old who had mild COVID-19 (a few samples of this study predate the infection). Cell type and time point are not known.

This clonotype was detected a few times. The gene calls are TRBV5-6 and TRBJ1-1; 8 bases are shared with TRBD1. The CDR3 totals 16 residues. Trimming took 1 base from V and 0 from J; bases not matched to a gene: 5. Germline values: CDR1 SGHDT, CDR2 YYEEEE. The CDR3, as DNA: TGTGCCAGCAGCTTGCCCGGACAGGGCTTGAACACTGAAGCTTTCTTT. Amino acid sequence: CASSLPGQGLNTEAFF.

The chain carries TRBV6-1 and TRBJ2-3; D is ambiguous. Germline loops: CDR1 MNHNS, CDR2 SASEGT. This CDR3 has 14 amino acids. V dropped 3 bases and J dropped 1 base, with 8 bases sitting between them. The CDR3 is CASSEVWGTDTQYF. Here the CDR3 DNA reads TGTGCCAGCAGTGAGGTTTGGGGCACAGATACGCAGTATTTT.

This clonotype has ten or more counts. V is TRBV3-1 and J is TRBJ2-3; the D is unclear. This CDR3 has 14 residues. V lost 4 bases and J lost 2, with 10 bases in between. CDR1 and CDR2 from the germline V gene are LGHDT and YNNKEL (reference sequence). This chain's CDR3 is CASSPTPSTDTQYF. The DNA of the CDR3 is TGTGCCAGCAGCCCGACCCCGTCCACAGATACGCAGTATTTT.

This clonotype was found many times. This rearrangement joins TRBV25-1 to TRBJ2-1, with a tentative D call TRBD2 (6 bases). From germline, CDR1 is MGHDK and CDR2 SYGVNS. Trimming stripped 4 bases from V and 3 bases from J, with 19 bases between. CDR3 length: 17 residues. The CDR3 protein is CASSGPWGENLYNEQFF. CDR3 bases: TGTGCCAGCAGTGGACCTTGGGGGGAGAATCTCTACAATGAGCAGTTCTTC.

This clonotype was seen at least ten times. One junction end disagrees with the germline gene, perhaps due to a read error. The J gene is TRBJ2-1, the V gene TRBV7-7; 7 bases match TRBD1. The CDR3 runs 14 residues. The germline V gene encodes CDR1 SSHAT and CDR2 FNYEAQ (reference sequence). The CDR3 is CASSLGTVGDEQFF. The CDR3 bases are TGTGCTAGCAGCTTAGGGACAGTGGGTGATGAGCAGTTCTTC.